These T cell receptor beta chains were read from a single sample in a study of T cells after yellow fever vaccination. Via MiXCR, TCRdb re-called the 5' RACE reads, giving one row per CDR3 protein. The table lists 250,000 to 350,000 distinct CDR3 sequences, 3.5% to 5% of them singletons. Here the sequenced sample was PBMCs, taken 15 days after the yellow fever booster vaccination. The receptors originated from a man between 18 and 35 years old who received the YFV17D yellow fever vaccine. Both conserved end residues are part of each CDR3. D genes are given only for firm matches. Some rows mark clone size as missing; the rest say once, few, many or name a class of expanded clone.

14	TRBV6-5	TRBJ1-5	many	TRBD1	TGTGCCAGCAGCCGGGACAGGTTTAATCAGCCCCAGCATTTT	CASSRDRFNQPQHF
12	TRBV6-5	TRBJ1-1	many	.	TGTGCCAGCAGTTATGGGGGACCTGAAGCTTTCTTT	CASSYGGPEAFF
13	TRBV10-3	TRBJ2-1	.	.	TGTGCCATCAGTGAAACTAGGGACAATGAGCAGTTCTTC	CAISETRDNEQFF
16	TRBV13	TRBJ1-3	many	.	TGTGCCAGCAGCTCCCGACGGACCTTCTCTGGAAACACCATATATTTT	CASSSRRTFSGNTIYF
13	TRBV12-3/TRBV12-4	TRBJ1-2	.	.	TGTGCCAGCAGTGCCCGCCGGGCCTATGGCTACACCTTC	CASSARRAYGYTF
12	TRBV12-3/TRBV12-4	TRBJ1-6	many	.	TGTGCCAGCAGCAGCCGGGGATCACCCCTCCACTTT	CASSSRGSPLHF
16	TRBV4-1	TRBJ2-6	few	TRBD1	TGCGCCAGCAGCCAAGAAGGGGGCGTAGGGGCCAACGTCCTGACTTTC	CASSQEGGVGANVLTF
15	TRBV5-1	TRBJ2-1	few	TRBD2	TGCGCCAGCAGCTTCGGGGCTAGCGGGAACAATGAGCAGTTCTTC	CASSFGASGNNEQFF
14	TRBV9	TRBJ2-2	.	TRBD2	TGTGCCAGCAGCGCGCGGGGGTACACCGGGGAGCTGTTTTTT	CASSARGYTGELFF
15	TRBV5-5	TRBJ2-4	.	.	TGTGCCAGCGGGCTCCCGCGCGGGGAAGAGAACATTCAGTACTTC	CASGLPRGEENIQYF
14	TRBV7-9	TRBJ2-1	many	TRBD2	TGTGCCCTAAGGAGGCTAGCGGGGGTCAATGAGCAGTTCTTC	CALRRLAGVNEQFF
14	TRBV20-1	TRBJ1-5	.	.	TGCAGTGCCGAGTTGGGGGGGGCCGGACAGCCCCAGCATTTT	CSAELGGAGQPQHF
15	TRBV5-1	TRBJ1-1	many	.	TGCGCCAGCAGCACGGACCGGGACGGCAACACTGAAGCTTTCTTT	CASSTDRDGNTEAFF
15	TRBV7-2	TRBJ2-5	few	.	TGTGCCAGCAACTCCTACCCCCGAGTACAAGAGACCCAGTACTTC	CASNSYPRVQETQYF
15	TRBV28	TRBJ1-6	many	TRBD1	TGTGCCAGCAGCATCCGGGGGACAGGGGTCGGTCCCCTCCACTTT	CASSIRGTGVGPLHF
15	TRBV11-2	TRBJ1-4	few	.	TGTGCCAGCAGCTCCCGATTGGCGGCTAATGAAAAACTGTTTTTT	CASSSRLAANEKLFF